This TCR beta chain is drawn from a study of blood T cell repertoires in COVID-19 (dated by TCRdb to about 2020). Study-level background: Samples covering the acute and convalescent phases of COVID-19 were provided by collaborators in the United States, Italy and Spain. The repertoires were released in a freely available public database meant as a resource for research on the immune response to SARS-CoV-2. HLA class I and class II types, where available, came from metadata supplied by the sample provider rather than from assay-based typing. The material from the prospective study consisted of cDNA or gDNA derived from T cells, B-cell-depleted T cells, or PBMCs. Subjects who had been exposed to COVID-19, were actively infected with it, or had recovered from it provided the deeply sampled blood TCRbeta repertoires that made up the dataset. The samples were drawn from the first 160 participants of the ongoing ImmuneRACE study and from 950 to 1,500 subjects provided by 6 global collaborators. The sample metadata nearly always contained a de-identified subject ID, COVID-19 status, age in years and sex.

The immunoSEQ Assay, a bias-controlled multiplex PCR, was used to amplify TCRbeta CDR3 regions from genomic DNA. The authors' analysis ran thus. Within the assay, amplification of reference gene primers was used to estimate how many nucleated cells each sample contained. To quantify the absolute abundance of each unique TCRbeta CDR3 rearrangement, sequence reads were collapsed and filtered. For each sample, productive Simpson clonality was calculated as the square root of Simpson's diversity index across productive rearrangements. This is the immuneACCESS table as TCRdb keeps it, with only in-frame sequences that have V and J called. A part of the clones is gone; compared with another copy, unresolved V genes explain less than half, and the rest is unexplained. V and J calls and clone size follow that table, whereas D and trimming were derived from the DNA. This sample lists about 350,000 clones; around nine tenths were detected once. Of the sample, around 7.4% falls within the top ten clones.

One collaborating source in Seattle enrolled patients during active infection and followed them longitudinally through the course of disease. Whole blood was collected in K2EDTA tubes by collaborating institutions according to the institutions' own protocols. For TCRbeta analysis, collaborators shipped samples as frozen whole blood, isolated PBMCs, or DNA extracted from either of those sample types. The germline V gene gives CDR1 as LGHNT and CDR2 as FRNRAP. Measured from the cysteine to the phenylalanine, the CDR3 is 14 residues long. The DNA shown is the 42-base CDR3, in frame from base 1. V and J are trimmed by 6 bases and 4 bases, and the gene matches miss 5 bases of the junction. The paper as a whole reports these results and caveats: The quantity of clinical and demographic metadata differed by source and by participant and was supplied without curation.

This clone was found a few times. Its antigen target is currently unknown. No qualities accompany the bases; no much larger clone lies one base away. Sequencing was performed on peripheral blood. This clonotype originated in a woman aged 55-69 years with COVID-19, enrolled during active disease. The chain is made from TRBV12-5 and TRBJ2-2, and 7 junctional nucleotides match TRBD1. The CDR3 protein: CASGGQAVTGELFF. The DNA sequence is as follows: TGTGCTAGTGGCGGACAGGCTGTCACCGGGGAGCTGTTTTTT.